The T cell receptor (beta chain) described here comes from a study of beta chain features in type 1 diabetes (dated by TCRdb to the late 2010s). Study-level background: Mean age, gender distribution, total cell number and subset yield were not different between patients and healthy donors. A total of about 99,000,000 sorted cells were examined across all samples, and RNA yield correlated strongly with the number of cells per subset. The study compared the TCRB repertoires of sorted circulating CD4+ T cell subsets in recently diagnosed type 1 diabetes patients with those in matched healthy donors. Regulatory and stem cell-like memory subsets were isolated from only 8 patients and about eight healthy donors, whereas naive and central memory subsets came from all 30 or so donors. Points the paper makes about the study in general: PCR may preferentially amplify shorter templates, but because patient and control samples were amplified and corrected together, any resulting skew would affect both groups equally. Naive, central memory and regulatory TCRB repertoires appeared to be more similar among patients than among healthy donors. A moderate but significant shortening of TCRB CDR3 length was observed in type 1 diabetes patients in all four CD4+ subsets. Because the HLA sub-analyses included only small numbers of individuals, any influence of HLA type on TCRB rearrangement was left unresolved. At VDJ recombination sites, patients with type 1 diabetes made fewer insertions and deleted more nucleotides, a pattern implying thymic rearrangement abnormalities. Because cDNA was sequenced instead of genomic DNA, activated cells with high expression could be over-represented, although the groups did not differ in activation or CD3 levels.

Each donor gave one peripheral blood draw, averaging roughly 100 mL, which was collected into heparinised tubes. Naive, central memory, regulatory and stem cell-like memory CD4+ T cells were sorted on a BD FACSAria II using a panel including CD45RO, CCR7, CD25, CD127, CD95 and CD27. A purity above 95% was achieved for all sorted populations. PBMCs were isolated right away by Lymphoprep density gradient centrifugation and were stained directly, without culture. Samples were stained and sorted in pairs, with one healthy donor and one patient per experiment, so that batch effects were minimized. The CDR3 sequence holds 14 residues, the cysteine and phenylalanine included. The kept DNA is CDR3 alone, 42 bases in frame from the first base. V is pruned by 8 bases and J by 0 bases, leaving 5 bases of the junction without a gene match. The germline V gene specifies MNHEY as CDR1 and SVGAGI as CDR2. Notes on this clone: It lacks a known antigen. There are no base qualities to consult, and no much larger clone falls within one base.

All of the isolated RNA was reverse transcribed with the High Capacity cDNA Reverse Transcription Kit, so expressed TCRB transcripts were sequenced. Deep immunoSEQ sequencing was applied to naive, central memory and regulatory T cell samples, giving an average of around 4 million total reads per sample. Sorted cells were lysed in RLT buffer, and RNA was extracted using DNase-treated RNeasy Micro or Mini kits according to cell number. Each cell subset was processed on its own to prevent cross-contamination, while patient and healthy donor samples were processed together. TCRB sequences were amplified from cDNA with the immunoSEQ multiplex PCR, producing 87-bp fragments spanning the CDR3 region. Amplicons were sequenced on the Illumina HiSeq platform. The authors' analysis ran thus. Synthetic template baselines were used to correct PCR bias computationally, reads within Hamming distance 2 were collapsed, and singletons that could not be merged were discarded. Reads were aligned against IMGT to assign V, D and J genes, CDR3 length and insertions or deletions at six rearrangement sites. Within each subset, clonotype counts were normalized to sorted cell number, after which true diversity and Gini coefficients were computed with the tcR R package. The overlap coefficient, calculated on TCRB nucleotide sequences, was used to measure repertoire sharing. TCRdb mirrors the immuneACCESS table, restricted to in-frame sequences. Some clones are absent from its copies; in checked studies, under half trace to an unresolved V gene, and the reason for the others is unknown. V and J calls and clone size are given by that table; D and trimming were obtained from the DNA. Here the sample has about 220,000 clones; approximately 11% occur a single time. Of the sample, approximately 1.4% is held by the ten largest clones.

Input material: central memory CD4+ T cells from blood. The clonotype was recovered from a man between 18 and 29 years old in good health. The chain links TRBV6-5 with TRBJ2-3, with TRBD2 matching 7 junction bases. The sequenced DNA is TGTGCCAGCCTTCTAGCGGTTAGCACAGATACGCAGTATTTT. Its translation reads: CASLLAVSTDTQYF.